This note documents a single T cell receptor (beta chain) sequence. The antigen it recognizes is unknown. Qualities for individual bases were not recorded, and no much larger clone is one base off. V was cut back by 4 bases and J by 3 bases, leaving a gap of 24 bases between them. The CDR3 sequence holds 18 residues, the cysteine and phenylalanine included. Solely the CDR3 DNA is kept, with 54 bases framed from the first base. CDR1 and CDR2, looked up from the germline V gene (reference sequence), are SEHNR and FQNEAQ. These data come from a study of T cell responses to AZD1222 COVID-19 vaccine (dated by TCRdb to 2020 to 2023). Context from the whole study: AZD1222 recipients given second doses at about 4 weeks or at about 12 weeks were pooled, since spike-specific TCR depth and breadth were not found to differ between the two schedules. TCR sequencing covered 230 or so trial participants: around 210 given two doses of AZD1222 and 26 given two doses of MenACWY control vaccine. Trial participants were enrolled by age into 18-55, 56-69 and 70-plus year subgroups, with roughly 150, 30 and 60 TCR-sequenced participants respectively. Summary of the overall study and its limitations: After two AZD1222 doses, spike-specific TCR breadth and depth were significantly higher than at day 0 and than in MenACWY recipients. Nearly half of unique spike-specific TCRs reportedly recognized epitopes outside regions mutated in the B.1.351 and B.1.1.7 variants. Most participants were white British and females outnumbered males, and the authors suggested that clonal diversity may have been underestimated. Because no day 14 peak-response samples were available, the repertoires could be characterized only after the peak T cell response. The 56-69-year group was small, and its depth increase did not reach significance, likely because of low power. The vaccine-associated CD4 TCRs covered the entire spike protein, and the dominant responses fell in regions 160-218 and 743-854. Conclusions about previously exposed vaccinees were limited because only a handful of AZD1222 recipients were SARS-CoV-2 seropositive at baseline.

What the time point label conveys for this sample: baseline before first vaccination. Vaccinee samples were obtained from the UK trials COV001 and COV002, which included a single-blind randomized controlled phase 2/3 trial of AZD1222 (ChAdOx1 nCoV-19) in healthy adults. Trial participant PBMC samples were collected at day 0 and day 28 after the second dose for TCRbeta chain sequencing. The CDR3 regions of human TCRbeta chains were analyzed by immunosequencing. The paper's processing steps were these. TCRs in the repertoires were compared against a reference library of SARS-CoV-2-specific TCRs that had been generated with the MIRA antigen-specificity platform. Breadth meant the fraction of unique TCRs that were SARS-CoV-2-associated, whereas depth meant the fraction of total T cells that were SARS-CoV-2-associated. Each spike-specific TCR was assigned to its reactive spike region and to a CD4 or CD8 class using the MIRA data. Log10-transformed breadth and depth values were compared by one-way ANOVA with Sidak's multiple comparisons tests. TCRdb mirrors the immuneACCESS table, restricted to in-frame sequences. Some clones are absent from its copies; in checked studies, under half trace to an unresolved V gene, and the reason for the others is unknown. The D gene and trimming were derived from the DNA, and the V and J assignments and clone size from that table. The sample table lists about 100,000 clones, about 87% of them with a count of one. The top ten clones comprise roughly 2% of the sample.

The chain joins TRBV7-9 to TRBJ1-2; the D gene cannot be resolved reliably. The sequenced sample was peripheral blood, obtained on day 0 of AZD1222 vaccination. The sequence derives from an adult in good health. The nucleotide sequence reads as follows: TGTGCCAGCAGCTCCCGACGGGCAGGCCCAGAGAACTACTATGGCTACACCTTC. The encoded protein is CASSSRRAGPENYYGYTF. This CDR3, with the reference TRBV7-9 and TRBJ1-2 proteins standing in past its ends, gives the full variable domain DTGVSQNPRHKITKRGQNVTFRCDPISEHNRLYWYRQTLGQGPEFLTYFQNEAQLEKSRLLSDRFSAERPKGSFSTLEIQRTEQGDSAMYLCASSSRRAGPENYYGYTFGSGTRLTVV.